This T cell receptor beta chain stems from a study of T cells in Graves' hyperthyroidism and ophthalmopathy. The study based diagnoses on clinical symptoms, serum thyroxine and TRAb, thyroid ultrasound and orbital computed tomography. There are 12 residues in the CDR3. From germline, CDR1 is KGHDR and CDR2 SFDVKD. V gave up 5 bases and J gave up 3 bases, with 6 bases separating them. Researchers amplified the TCR beta CDR3 regions from RNA transcripts. During a first-round RT-PCR of the TCR CDR3, the HTBI primer set was used. TCRdb re-derived calls from the multiplex PCR reads in MiXCR, one entry per CDR3 protein. The sample has more than 500,000 distinct CDR3 sequences; 40% to 50% are singletons.

The sample comprised peripheral blood or thyroid tissue (not recorded which). The TCR comes from an adult woman with Graves' disease, either hyperthyroidism or ophthalmopathy (not recorded which). The rearrangement joins TRBV24-1 to TRBJ1-2, with D perhaps TRBD1 (5 bases). The CDR3 protein is CATSVRDYGYTF. Here the CDR3 DNA reads TGTGCCACCAGTGTCAGGGACTATGGCTACACCTTC.